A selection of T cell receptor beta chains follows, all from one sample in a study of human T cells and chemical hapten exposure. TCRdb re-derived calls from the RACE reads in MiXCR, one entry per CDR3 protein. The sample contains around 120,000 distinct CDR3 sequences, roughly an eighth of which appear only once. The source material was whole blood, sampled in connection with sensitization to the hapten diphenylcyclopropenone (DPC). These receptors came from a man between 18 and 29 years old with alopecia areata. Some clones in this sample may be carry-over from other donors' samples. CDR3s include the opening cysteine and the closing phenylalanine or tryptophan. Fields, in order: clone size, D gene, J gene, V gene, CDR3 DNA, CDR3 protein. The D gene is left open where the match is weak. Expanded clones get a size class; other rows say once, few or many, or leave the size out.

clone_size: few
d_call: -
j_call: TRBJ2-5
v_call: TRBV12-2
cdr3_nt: TGTGCAAGTCGCTTAGCGCCGGGACAGGGCTGGGAGACCCAGTACTTC
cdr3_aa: CASRLAPGQGWETQYF

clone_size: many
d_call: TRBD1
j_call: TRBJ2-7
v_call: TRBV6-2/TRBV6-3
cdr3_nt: TGTGCCAGCAGTAGACAGGGTTCCAACGAGCAGTACTTC
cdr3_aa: CASSRQGSNEQYF

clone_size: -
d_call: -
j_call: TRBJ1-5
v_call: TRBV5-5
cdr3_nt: TGTGCCAGCAGCTTGAGAGGGGGGTCTCAGCCCCAGCATTTT
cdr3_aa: CASSLRGGSQPQHF

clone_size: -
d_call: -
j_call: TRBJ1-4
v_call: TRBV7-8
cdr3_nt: TGTGCCAGCAGCTTCGCTCCCGGAGGGAGCACTAATGAAAAACTGTTTTTT
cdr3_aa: CASSFAPGGSTNEKLFF

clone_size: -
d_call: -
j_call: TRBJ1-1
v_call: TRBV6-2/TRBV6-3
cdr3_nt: TGTGCCAGCAGTAAACAGGGCACTGAAGCTTTCTTT
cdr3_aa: CASSKQGTEAFF

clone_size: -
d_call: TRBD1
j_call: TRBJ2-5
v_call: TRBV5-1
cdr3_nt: TGCGCCAGCAGGGGACAGTACCAAGAGACCCAGTACTTC
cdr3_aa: CASRGQYQETQYF

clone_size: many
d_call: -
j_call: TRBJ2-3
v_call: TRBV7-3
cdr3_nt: TGTGCCAGCAGCTTAAAGGAGGGGGTCGACACGTACACAGATACGCAGTATTTT
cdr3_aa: CASSLKEGVDTYTDTQYF

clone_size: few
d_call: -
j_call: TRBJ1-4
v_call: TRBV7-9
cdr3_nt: TGTGCCAGCAGCTTGAGCGAGGAGGGACTGTTTTTT
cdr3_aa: CASSLSEEGLFF

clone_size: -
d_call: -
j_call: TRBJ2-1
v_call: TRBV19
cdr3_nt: TGTGCCAGTAGGCAGATGGGGCACAACAATGAGCAGTTCTTC
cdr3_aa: CASRQMGHNNEQFF

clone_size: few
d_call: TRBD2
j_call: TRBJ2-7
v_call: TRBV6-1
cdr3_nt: TGTGCCAGCAGGGCGCCCGCGGGGGTAAGGAGCGAGCAGTACTTC
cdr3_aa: CASRAPAGVRSEQYF

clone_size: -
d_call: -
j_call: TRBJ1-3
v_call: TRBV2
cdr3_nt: TGTGCCAGCAACCCTAGACAGGTCCGGGGAAACACCATATATTTT
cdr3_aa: CASNPRQVRGNTIYF

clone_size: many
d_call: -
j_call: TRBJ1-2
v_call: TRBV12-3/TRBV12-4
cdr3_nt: TGTGCCAGCAGTTTGATACGGGACGGCTACACCTTC
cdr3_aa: CASSLIRDGYTF

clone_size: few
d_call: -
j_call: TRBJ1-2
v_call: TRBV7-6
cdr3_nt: TGTGCCAGCAGCCAATTGGGGGGCAAGGATGGCTACACCTTC
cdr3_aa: CASSQLGGKDGYTF

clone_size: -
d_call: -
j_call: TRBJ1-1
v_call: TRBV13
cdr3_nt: TGTGCCAGCAGCTCGAAGGCCACTTTTCTTATGAACACTGAAGCTTTCTTT
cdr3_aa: CASSSKATFLMNTEAFF

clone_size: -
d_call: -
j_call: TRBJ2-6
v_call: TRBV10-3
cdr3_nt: TGTGCCATCAGTGAGCCTCAGGGATTTGGGGCCAACGTCCTGACTTTC
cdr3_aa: CAISEPQGFGANVLTF

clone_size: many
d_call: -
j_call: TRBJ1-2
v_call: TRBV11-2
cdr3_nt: TGTGCCAGCAGCTTAGCCGGGGCCTATGGCTACACCTTC
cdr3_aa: CASSLAGAYGYTF

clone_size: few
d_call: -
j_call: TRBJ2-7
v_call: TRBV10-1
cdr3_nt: TGCGCCAGCAGTGAGGGCCCGACCTACGAGCAGTACTTC
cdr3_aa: CASSEGPTYEQYF

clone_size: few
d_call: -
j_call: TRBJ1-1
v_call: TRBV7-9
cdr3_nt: TGTGCCAGCAGCCTATCGGGGAGGGCGGACACTGAAGCTTTCTTT
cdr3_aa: CASSLSGRADTEAFF

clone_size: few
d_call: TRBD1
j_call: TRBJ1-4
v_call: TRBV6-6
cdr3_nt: TGTGCCAGCAGTCAACAGGGGGCTACTAATGAAAAACTGTTTTTT
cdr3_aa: CASSQQGATNEKLFF

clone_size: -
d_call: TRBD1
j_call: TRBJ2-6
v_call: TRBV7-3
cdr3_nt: TGTGCCAGCGCGGTGGGGACAGGGGGCTCTGGGGCCAACGTCCTGACTTTC
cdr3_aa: CASAVGTGGSGANVLTF

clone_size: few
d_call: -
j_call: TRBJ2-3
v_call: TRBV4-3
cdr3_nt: TGCGCCAGCAGCCAAGATCTGCTCCTGGTGGGAGATACGCAGTATTTT
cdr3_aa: CASSQDLLLVGDTQYF

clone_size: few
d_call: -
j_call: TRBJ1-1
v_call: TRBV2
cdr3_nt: TGTGCCAGCAGTGACGCCGCTGAAGCTTTCTTT
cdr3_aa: CASSDAAEAFF

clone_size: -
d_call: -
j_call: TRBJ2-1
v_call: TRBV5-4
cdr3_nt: TGTGCCAGCAGCCCGGGGACACCGTTGAGCTCCTACAATGAGCAGTTCTTC
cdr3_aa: CASSPGTPLSSYNEQFF

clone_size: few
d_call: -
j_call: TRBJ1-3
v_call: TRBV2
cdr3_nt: TGTGCCAGCAAAGGATTTGGAAACACCATATATTTT
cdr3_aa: CASKGFGNTIYF

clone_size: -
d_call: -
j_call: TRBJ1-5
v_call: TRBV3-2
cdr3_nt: TGTGCCAGCAGCCCAGAAAATCAGCCCCAGCATTTT
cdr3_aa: CASSPENQPQHF

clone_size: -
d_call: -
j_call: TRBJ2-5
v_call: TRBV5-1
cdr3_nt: TGCGCCAGCAGCTTGGTGGGTGCAGAAGAGACCCAGTACTTC
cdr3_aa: CASSLVGAEETQYF

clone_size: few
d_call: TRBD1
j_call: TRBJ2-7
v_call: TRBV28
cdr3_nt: TGTGCCAGCAGTTTATTCGACAGGGACGAGCAGTACTTC
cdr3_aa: CASSLFDRDEQYF

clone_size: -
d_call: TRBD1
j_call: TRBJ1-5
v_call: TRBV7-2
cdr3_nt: TGTGCCAGCAGCTTAGAGTCCGGGACAGGCCACCAGCATTTT
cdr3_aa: CASSLESGTGHQHF

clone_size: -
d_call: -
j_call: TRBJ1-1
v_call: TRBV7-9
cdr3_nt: TGTGCCAGCAGCCTCCGCCAAGGAGCTTTCTTT
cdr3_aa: CASSLRQGAFF

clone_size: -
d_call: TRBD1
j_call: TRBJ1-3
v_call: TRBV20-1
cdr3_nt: TGCAGTGCAGACAGGGTGGGTGGAAACACCATATATTTT
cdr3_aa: CSADRVGGNTIYF

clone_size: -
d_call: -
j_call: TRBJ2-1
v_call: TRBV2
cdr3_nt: TGTGCCAGCAGCTCCGACAGTTATGAGCAGTTCTTC
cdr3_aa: CASSSDSYEQFF

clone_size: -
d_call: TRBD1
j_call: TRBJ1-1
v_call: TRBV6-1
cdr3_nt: TGTGCCAGCAGACCCTACGACAGGGGGCGATCTGAAGCTTTCTTT
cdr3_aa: CASRPYDRGRSEAFF

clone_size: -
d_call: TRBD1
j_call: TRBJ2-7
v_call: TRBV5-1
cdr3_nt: TGCGCCAGCAGGGACCTTCAGGGGGCCTATGCCTACGAGCAGTACTTC
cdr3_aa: CASRDLQGAYAYEQYF

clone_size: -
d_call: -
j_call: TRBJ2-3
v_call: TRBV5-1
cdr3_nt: TGCGCCAGCAGCGACGGGAGATCCCCAGATACGCAGTATTTT
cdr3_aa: CASSDGRSPDTQYF

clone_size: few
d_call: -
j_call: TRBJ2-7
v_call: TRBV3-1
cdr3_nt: TGTGCCAGCAGCCAAGAGCGTATCATCGGGGTGGTTTTCTACGAGCAGTACTTC
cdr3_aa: CASSQERIIGVVFYEQYF

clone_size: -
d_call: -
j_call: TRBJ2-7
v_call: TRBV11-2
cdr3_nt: TGTGCCAGCAGCTTATTGGCAGGTCGGGAGTACTTC
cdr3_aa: CASSLLAGREYF

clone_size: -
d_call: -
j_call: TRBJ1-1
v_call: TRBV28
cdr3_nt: TGTGCCAGCGAGGGGAACACTGAAGCTTTCTTT
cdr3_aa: CASEGNTEAFF

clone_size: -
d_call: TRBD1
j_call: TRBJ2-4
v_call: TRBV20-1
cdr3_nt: TGCAGGGCGGGACAGGGTCTGTCCAAAAACATTCAGTACTTC
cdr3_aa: CRAGQGLSKNIQYF

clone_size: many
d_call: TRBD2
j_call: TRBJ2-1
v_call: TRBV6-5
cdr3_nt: TGTGCCAGCAGACCTAGCGGGGGTGGCTACAATGAGCAGTTCTTC
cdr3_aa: CASRPSGGGYNEQFF

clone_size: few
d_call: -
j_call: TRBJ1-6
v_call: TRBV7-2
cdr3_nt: TGTGCCAGCAGCTTAGCTGGCAGGGTGGGTTCACCCCTCCACTTT
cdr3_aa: CASSLAGRVGSPLHF

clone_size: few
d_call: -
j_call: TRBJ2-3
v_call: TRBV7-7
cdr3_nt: TGTGCCAGCAGCTTAGGGCTCAGCGATACGCAGTATTTT
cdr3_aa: CASSLGLSDTQYF

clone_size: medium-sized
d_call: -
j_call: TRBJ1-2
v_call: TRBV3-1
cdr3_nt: TGTGCCAGCAGCCAAGTGGGAACTGGCAGGGGATATGGCTACACCTTC
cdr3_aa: CASSQVGTGRGYGYTF

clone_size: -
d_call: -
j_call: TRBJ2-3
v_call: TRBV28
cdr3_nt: TGTGCCACCCTTTCGGGACTGGGGACCACAGATACGCAGTATTTT
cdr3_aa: CATLSGLGTTDTQYF

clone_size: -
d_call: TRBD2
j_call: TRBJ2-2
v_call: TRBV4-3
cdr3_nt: TGCGCCAGCGAGCGGGGGGCCCACACCGGGGAGCTGTTTTTT
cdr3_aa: CASERGAHTGELFF

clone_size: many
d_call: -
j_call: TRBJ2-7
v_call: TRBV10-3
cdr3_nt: TGTGCCATCAGTACCCGGACAGGGAGGGGATCCTACGAGCAGTACTTC
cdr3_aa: CAISTRTGRGSYEQYF

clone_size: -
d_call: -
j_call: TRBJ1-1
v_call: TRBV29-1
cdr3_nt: TGCAGCGGCTCTTACGGGCTGAACACTGAAGCTTTCTTT
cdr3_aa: CSGSYGLNTEAFF

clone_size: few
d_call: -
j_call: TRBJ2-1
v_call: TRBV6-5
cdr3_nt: TGTGCCAGCAACCTATTGCGGGGAAACAATGAGCAGTTCTTC
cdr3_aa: CASNLLRGNNEQFF

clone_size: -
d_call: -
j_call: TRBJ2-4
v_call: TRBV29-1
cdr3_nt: TGCAGCGCTACTACAGGTCTCGCCATTCAGTACTTC
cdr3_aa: CSATTGLAIQYF

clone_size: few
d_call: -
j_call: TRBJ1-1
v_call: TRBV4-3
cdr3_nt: TGCGCCAGCAGCCAAGGCGCAATGGGGGTCGAGACTGAAGCTTTCTTT
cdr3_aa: CASSQGAMGVETEAFF

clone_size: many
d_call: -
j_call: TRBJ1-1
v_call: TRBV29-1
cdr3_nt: TGCAGCGTTGGACCGAACACTGAAGCTTTCTTT
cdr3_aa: CSVGPNTEAFF